These 6 T cell receptor beta chains originate from one sample sequenced in a study of cytotoxic CD8 clonotypes in ibrutinib-treated CLL. The method was immunoSEQ multiplex PCR; TCRdb's version includes in-frame clones alone and lacks a portion of them. This sample yields tens of thousands of clones, of which approximately 52% are seen a single time; around 21% belongs to the top ten. The starting material was PBMCs, obtained after 24 months of ibrutinib treatment. The receptors were sampled from a human donor with chronic lymphocytic leukemia.

This chain uses TRBV5-5 with TRBJ2-5; D is possibly TRBD2 (7 bases). The germline V gene encodes CDR1 SGHKS and CDR2 YYEKEE (reference sequence). The CDR3 consists of 15 residues. Trimming took 1 base from V and 4 from J, leaving 14 bases between them. CDR3 DNA: TGTGCCAGCAGCTTGTTCGGGGGGCAAGGAGAGACCCAGTACTTC. Protein product: CASSLFGGQGETQYF.

This chain connects TRBV11-3 to TRBJ2-5; TRBD1 might be the D (6 bases). Trimming shortened V by 0 bases and J by 2 bases, and 10 bases separated the two germline ends. The germline gives CDR1 SGHNT, CDR2 YENEEA. The CDR3 spans 15 residues. As DNA, the CDR3 is TGTGCCAGCAGCTTAGATGGGACACAACAAGAGACCCAGTACTTC. Protein product: CASSLDGTQQETQYF.

The genes are TRBV5-1 and TRBJ2-3, with a weak D call TRBD2 (6 bases). Germline V CDR1 and CDR2: SGHRS, YFSETQ. With 8 bases removed from V and 0 bases from J, the gap between germline ends came to 13 bases. There are 14 residues in the CDR3. This CDR3 reads CASAYGGSTDTQYF. The CDR3 DNA reads as TGCGCCAGTGCGTACGGGGGTAGCACAGATACGCAGTATTTT.

In nucleotides, the CDR3 is TGTGCCAGCAGCCCGGGACAGTCGAGAGATACGCAGTATTTT. Its protein product is CASSPGQSRDTQYF. The chain carries TRBV11-3 and TRBJ2-3; TRBD1 aligns across 7 bases. V shed 5 bases, J shed 5 bases, and the junction held 7 bases outside the gene matches. Germline V gene data show CDR1 as SGHNT and CDR2 as YENEEA. The CDR3 contains 14 residues.

The rearrangement links TRBV4-1 to TRBJ1-1; D is undetermined. Germline CDR1 reads MGHRA; CDR2 reads YSYEKL. The CDR3 has 15 residues. V was pared by 1 base and J by 3 bases, with 12 bases between. CDR3 nucleotides: TGCGCCAGCAGCCAAGTAGGTACGAGATACACTGAAGCTTTCTTT. Translated, it gives CASSQVGTRYTEAFF.

The chain couples TRBV29-1 to TRBJ1-2; unclear D gene. V lost 4 bases to trimming and J lost 0 bases, with 9 bases between them. There are 13 residues in the CDR3. CDR1 SQVTM and CDR2 ANQGSEA come from the germline V gene. The CDR3 reads CSVGRDPNYGYTF. For the CDR3, the DNA is TGCAGCGTTGGAAGAGACCCTAACTATGGCTACACCTTC.